These T cell receptor beta chains were read from a single sample in a study of T cells after yellow fever vaccination. TCRdb recomputed calls from the 5' RACE reads with MiXCR, one row per CDR3 protein. The sample has fewer than 450,000 distinct CDR3 sequences, less than 9.5% seen once; the top ten hold under 20%. The sample in question was PBMCs, obtained approximately 40 days after the first yellow fever vaccination. All receptors derive from a man younger than 35 who received the YFV17D yellow fever vaccine. Each CDR3 is given without its conserved first and last residue. Fields, in order: V gene, D gene, J gene, CDR3 protein. The D gene is left open where the match is weak.

>TRBV12-3/TRBV12-4|NA|TRBJ1-1
ASSMTGRSEAF
>TRBV25-1|NA|TRBJ1-2
ASSESHLRGYT
>TRBV20-1|NA|TRBJ1-4
SAERGGEKLF
>TRBV20-1|NA|TRBJ1-6
SASRDILYNSPLH
>TRBV5-1|TRBD2|TRBJ2-1
ASSLGLAGAVHPLDEQF
>TRBV27|NA|TRBJ1-6
ASSSDRFSPLH
>TRBV18|NA|TRBJ1-3
ASSPGTAFSGNTIY
>TRBV30|TRBD1|TRBJ1-1
AWSEGAEAF
>TRBV24-1|NA|TRBJ2-1
ATSDFGTEQF
>TRBV13|NA|TRBJ1-1
ASGGPLGLNTEAF
>TRBV5-1|NA|TRBJ2-1
ASSLEVNNEQF
>TRBV7-9|NA|TRBJ2-3
ASSVNRDTQY
>TRBV30|NA|TRBJ2-2
AWSPTGELF
>TRBV7-6|NA|TRBJ1-2
ASSLSATGFYGYT
>TRBV29-1|NA|TRBJ2-7
SVELRDYEQY
>TRBV6-5|NA|TRBJ1-2
ASSYSWGSGTNYGYT
>TRBV6-2/TRBV6-3|TRBD1|TRBJ2-2
ASSSEDRVGTGELF
>TRBV6-6|NA|TRBJ2-5
ASGLLQETQY
>TRBV4-3|NA|TRBJ2-3
ASSQEPGATDTQY
>TRBV7-2|NA|TRBJ1-3
ASSLSGGNTIY
>TRBV7-2|NA|TRBJ1-2
ASSPPGHYGYT
>TRBV5-4|TRBD2|TRBJ2-3
ASSQSGGAVSDTQY
>TRBV28|TRBD2|TRBJ2-3
ASSDRSGETSTDTQY
>TRBV20-1|NA|TRBJ2-5
SARDAYQETQY
>TRBV18|NA|TRBJ2-6
ASSPPPPGANVLT
>TRBV11-2|TRBD2|TRBJ2-1
ASSLHRTSGYLSSYNEQF
>TRBV11-3|NA|TRBJ2-2
ASTDYNTGELF
>TRBV15|NA|TRBJ1-5
ATSREHYSNQPQH
>TRBV2|NA|TRBJ2-7
ASTGGQYEQY
>TRBV12-3/TRBV12-4|NA|TRBJ2-3
ASSYDSTDTQY
>TRBV11-2|TRBD2|TRBJ2-1
ASSPGTSGGGIYNEQF
>TRBV15|TRBD1|TRBJ2-3
ATSRDSAQGDTQY
>TRBV29-1|TRBD1|TRBJ2-3
SVKGDRGTDTQY
>TRBV6-2/TRBV6-3|NA|TRBJ2-6
ASRLAGANVLT
>TRBV5-1|TRBD2|TRBJ2-2
ASRNGLADTGELF
>TRBV29-1|NA|TRBJ1-2
SARLGHFYGYT
>TRBV20-1|TRBD1|TRBJ2-7
SAYALTGGVTYEQY
>TRBV20-1|NA|TRBJ2-7
SARRVDEQY